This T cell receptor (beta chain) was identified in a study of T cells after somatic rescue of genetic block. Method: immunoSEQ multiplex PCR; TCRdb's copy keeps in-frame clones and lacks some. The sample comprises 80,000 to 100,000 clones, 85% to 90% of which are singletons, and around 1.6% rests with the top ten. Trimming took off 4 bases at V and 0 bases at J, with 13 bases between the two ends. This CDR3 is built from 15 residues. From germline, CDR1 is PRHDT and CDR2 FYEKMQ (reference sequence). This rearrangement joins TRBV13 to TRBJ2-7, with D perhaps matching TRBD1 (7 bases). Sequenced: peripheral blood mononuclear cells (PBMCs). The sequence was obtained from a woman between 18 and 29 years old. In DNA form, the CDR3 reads TGTGCCAGCAGCTCGAACAGGGGAGGCTCCTACGAGCAGTACTTC. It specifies CASSSNRGGSYEQYF.